The 15 T cell receptor beta chains below all came from one sample that was sequenced in a study of beta chain features in type 1 diabetes. The whole isolated RNA underwent reverse transcription, so sequencing captured expressed TCRB transcripts. Libraries were prepared by immunoSEQ multiplex PCR; TCRdb keeps only in-frame clonotypes and omits some of them. The data contain about 150,000 clones, about 7.3% of them singletons. The sequenced sample consisted of central memory CD4+ T cells from blood. These receptors came from a man aged 18 to 29 in good health.

The V call is TRBV5-5, the J call TRBJ2-7; D might be TRBD2 (6 bases). Trimming left V 0 bases short and J 4 bases short, with 20 bases between. Germline CDR1 reads SGHKS; CDR2 reads YYEKEE (reference sequence). The CDR3 is 17 residues long. The CDR3 DNA reads as TGTGCCAGCAGCTTGGGGGGCCTCTGGGGGGAATCGTACGAGCAGTACTTC. As protein: CASSLGGLWGESYEQYF.

A few counts support this clone. This chain uses TRBV10-3 with TRBJ1-1, with D perhaps matching TRBD1 (5 bases). The CDR3 has 14 residues. V lost 0 bases, J lost 1 base, and 6 bases lay in between. Germline-derived CDR1 and CDR2 are ENHRY and SYGVKD. DNA for the CDR3: TGTGCCATCAGTGAGTCGGGGGGGAACACTGAAGCTTTCTTT. This translates into CAISESGGNTEAFF.

The chain employs TRBV28 and TRBJ2-3; D is ambiguous. In germline, CDR1 is MDHEN, CDR2 SYDVKM. The CDR3 has 13 amino acids. V was clipped by 4 bases and J by 0 bases, with 5 bases between them. The CDR3 reads CASSYPSTDTQYF. The CDR3 DNA reads as TGTGCCAGCAGTTATCCTAGCACAGATACGCAGTATTTT.

V and J are TRBV11-2 and TRBJ2-5, with D unclear. From germline, CDR1 is SGHAT and CDR2 FQNNGV. CDR3 length: 15 amino acids. V shed 1 base and J shed 1 base, with 10 bases lying between them. In nucleotides, the CDR3 is TGTGCCAGCAGCTTAGTCTTCGGTACCCAAGAGACCCAGTACTTC. This codes for CASSLVFGTQETQYF. Full variable domain (outside the CDR3, taken from reference TRBV11-2 and TRBJ2-5): EAGVAQSPRYKIIEKRQSVAFWCNPISGHATLYWYQQILGQGPKLLIQFQNNGVVDDSQLPKDRFSAERLKGVDSTLKIQPAKLEDSAVYLCASSLVFGTQETQYFGPGTRLLVL.

The sample holds many counts of this clone. The chain is built from TRBV2 and TRBJ2-1; 10 bases match TRBD1. The CDR3 totals 14 residues. V lost 6 bases to trimming and J lost 8 bases; unmatched junction nucleotides: 7. Germline CDR1 SNHLY, CDR2 FYNNEI. The CDR3 reads CASSTTGGLDEQFF. CDR3 DNA: TGTGCCAGCAGCACGACAGGGGGCTTGGATGAGCAGTTCTTC.

V is TRBV7-6 and J is TRBJ2-5; the match to TRBD2 covers 8 bases. Trimming at V came to 0 bases and at J to 5 bases, leaving 8 bases not matched to a gene. CDR1 and CDR2 from the germline V gene are SGHVS and FNYEAQ. The CDR3 consists of 16 residues. In nucleotides, the CDR3 is TGTGCCAGCAGCTTAGCCCAGGGACTAGTAGCGGAGACCCAGTACTTC. Its translation is CASSLAQGLVAETQYF.

This clone showed up just a few times. The CDR3 DNA reads as TGTGCCTGGCAATCAGGACAGGGTGGGGAGCAGTACTTC. Translating it yields CAWQSGQGGEQYF. V gene TRBV30 combines with J gene TRBJ2-7, with 8 bases matching TRBD1. The CDR3 sequence is 13 residues long. V lost 5 bases, J lost 7 bases, and 10 bases stayed unmatched. Germline CDR1 GTSNPN, CDR2 SVGIG (reference sequence).

This clone showed up just a few times. The chain recombines TRBV2 with TRBJ2-2; 9 bases are shared with TRBD1. The CDR3 covers 15 residues. Germline V gene data show CDR1 as SNHLY and CDR2 as FYNNEI. V was clipped by 6 bases and J by 5 bases; unmatched bases: 7. Here the CDR3 reads CASRVDRGKTGELFF. The CDR3 region has the DNA TGTGCCAGCAGAGTCGACAGGGGGAAAACCGGGGAGCTGTTTTTT. Filled out from reference TRBV2 and TRBJ2-2, the complete variable domain reads EPEVTQTPSHQVTQMGQEVILRCVPISNHLYFYWYRQILGQKVEFLVSFYNNEISEKSEIFDDQFSVERPDGSNFTLKIRSTKLEDSAMYFCASRVDRGKTGELFFGEGSRLTVL.

The chain is built from TRBV14 and TRBJ2-2, with 9 bases that match TRBD1. The length of the CDR3 is 16 residues. From germline, CDR1 is SGHDN and CDR2 FVKESK. Trimming cost V 6 bases and J 1 base; bases outside gene matches: 6. The CDR3 region is CASSTGGGLNTGELFF. CDR3 nucleotides: TGTGCCAGCAGTACAGGGGGCGGCTTGAACACCGGGGAGCTGTTTTTT.

The chain uses TRBV18 and TRBJ1-6; possible D gene TRBD1, 5 bases. The length of the CDR3 is 17 residues. V dropped 2 bases and J dropped 7 bases, with 18 bases sitting between them. CDR1 and CDR2 (germline): KGHSH, LQKENI. The DNA of the CDR3 is TGTGCCAGCTCACCAGGAGGGACTCCCGCTGGAAATTCACCCCTCCACTTT. This encodes CASSPGGTPAGNSPLHF.

This clone was seen at least ten times. Different DNA sequences within this sample yield the same CDR3. The genes are TRBV30 and TRBJ2-3; 7 nucleotides align to TRBD1. Looked up from germline, CDR1 is GTSNPN and CDR2 is SVGIG (reference sequence). J lost 4 bases, V lost 0 bases, and 4 bases had no gene match. This CDR3 has 14 residues. The CDR3 reads CAWSVRQGADTQYF. CDR3 DNA sequence: TGTGCCTGGAGTGTTAGACAGGGCGCAGATACGCAGTATTTT.

The chain uses TRBV11-2 and TRBJ2-1, with 8 bases lining up with TRBD1. The length of the CDR3 is 16 residues. After removal of 4 bases from V and 4 bases from J, the junction contained 9 bases not matched to a gene. Germline assignment: CDR1 SGHAT and CDR2 FQNNGV. The CDR3 DNA reads TGTGCCAGCAGCTCAATCGGGACAGGAAGATACAATGAGCAGTTCTTC. Translating gives CASSSIGTGRYNEQFF. Filled out from reference TRBV11-2 and TRBJ2-1, the complete variable domain reads EAGVAQSPRYKIIEKRQSVAFWCNPISGHATLYWYQQILGQGPKLLIQFQNNGVVDDSQLPKDRFSAERLKGVDSTLKIQPAKLEDSAVYLCASSSIGTGRYNEQFFGPGTRLTVL.

This clone appeared a few times. The CDR3 is CASSLARRETGELFF. CDR3 DNA sequence: TGTGCCAGCAGCTTAGCGCGTCGAGAGACCGGGGAGCTGTTTTTT. The V and J genes are TRBV7-2 and TRBJ2-2, with no clear D. The CDR3 totals 15 residues. Germline V gives CDR1 SGHTA, CDR2 FQGNSA. Trimming shortened V by 0 bases and J by 5 bases, and 10 bases separated the two germline ends.

The chain joins TRBV2 to TRBJ1-2, with 7 bases lining up with TRBD1. V shed 5 bases and J 4 bases; nucleotides not matched to a gene: 7. The CDR3 is 14 residues long. The germline V gene has CDR1 SNHLY and CDR2 FYNNEI. In DNA, the CDR3 is TGTGCCAGCAGTATGACAGGGAGGCCCTATGGCTACACCTTC. Translated: CASSMTGRPYGYTF.

This clone was detected a few times. This chain uses TRBV7-2 with TRBJ2-7; possibly TRBD2 for D (5 bases). Germline CDR1 is SGHTA and CDR2 is FQGNSA. CDR3 length: 15 residues. Trimming removed 4 bases at V and 5 bases at J, with 18 bases between. The CDR3 here is CASSWSGSAWDEQYF. CDR3 bases: TGTGCCAGCAGCTGGTCGGGATCGGCTTGGGACGAGCAGTACTTC.